The 15 T cell receptor beta chains given below trace back to one sample, sequenced in a study of vaccination effects on CD4 cells after COVID-19. The antigens these receptors bind are not known. The repertoire was sequenced with immunoSEQ multiplex PCR; TCRdb's copy has only in-frame clones and lacks some. The sample includes some 30,000 clones, approximately 78% seen only once; the top ten take about 1.6%. ViraFEST expansion of antigen-specific CD4+ T cells with viral peptide pools preceded sequencing. Culture proceeded for roughly ten days, and CD4+ T cells were then isolated. All participants had two doses of either the BNT162b2 or mRNA-1273 vaccine. This specimen was CD4+ T cells from PBMCs cultured with HCoV-NL63 spike peptides, taken after COVID-19 vaccination. These receptors were collected from a human donor who received a COVID-19 vaccine. Some clones in this sample may be carry-over from other donors' samples.

This chain connects TRBV6-4 to TRBJ1-6, with D unclear. Germline V gene lookup returns CDR1 MRHNA and CDR2 SNTAGT. This CDR3 has 15 residues. Trimming left V 6 bases short and J 0 bases short, with 9 bases between. The CDR3 nucleotides read TGTGCCAGCAGGGGCTCAGGCTCCTATAATTCACCCCTCCACTTT. Amino acid sequence: CASRGSGSYNSPLHF.

This clone appeared once. This chain joins TRBV29-1 and TRBJ1-2, with D unclear. The CDR3 is 13 residues long. V shed 7 bases and J shed 8 bases, with 20 bases lying between them. Germline V lookup: CDR1 SQVTM, CDR2 ANQGSEA. CDR3 DNA sequence: TGCAGCGCGCCGGAACCAACGATTTCCGGCTACACCTTC. Its protein product is CSAPEPTISGYTF. Together with reference TRBV29-1 and TRBJ1-2, the CDR3 gives the full variable domain: SAVISQKPSRDICQRGTSLTIQCQVDSQVTMMFWYRQQPGQSLTLIATANQGSEATYESGFVIDKFPISRPNLTFSTLTVSNMSPEDSSIYLCSAPEPTISGYTFGSGTRLTVV.

CDR3 loop: CASSLSGQPNYGYTF. CDR3 bases: TGTGCCAGCAGCTTATCGGGACAGCCCAACTATGGCTACACCTTC. This chain uses TRBV11-2 with TRBJ1-2; 7 bases align to TRBD1. This CDR3 has 15 amino acids. CDR1 and CDR2 (germline): SGHAT, FQNNGV. The trim removed 2 bases at V and 2 bases at J, leaving 5 bases unmatched.

The chain combines TRBV6-5 with TRBJ1-1, with D possibly matching TRBD1 (6 bases). Germline V gene lookup returns CDR1 MNHEY and CDR2 SVGAGI. The CDR3 runs to 14 residues. V was clipped by 6 bases and J by 4 bases, with 15 bases between them. CDR3 region: CASRVAGQITEAFF. The CDR3 DNA reads as TGTGCCAGCAGAGTGGCGGGACAAATCACTGAAGCTTTCTTT.

The chain uses TRBV6-5 and TRBJ1-2, with D unclear. The CDR3 totals 14 residues. Trimming shortened V by 5 bases and J by 4 bases, and 14 bases separated the two germline ends. From germline, CDR1 is MNHEY and CDR2 SVGAGI. The CDR3 reads CASSRTVPGYGYTF. The CDR3 bases are TGTGCCAGCAGTAGGACGGTCCCCGGCTATGGCTACACCTTC.

The chain links TRBV9 to TRBJ2-5; D is possibly TRBD1 (6 bases). The CDR3 has 15 residues. CDR1 is SGDLS, CDR2 YYNGEE, per germline. Trimming stripped 4 bases from V and 2 bases from J, with 15 bases between. The CDR3 region is CASSRTPDSQETQYF. The CDR3 nucleotides are TGTGCCAGCAGCCGCACCCCGGACAGTCAAGAGACCCAGTACTTC.

This chain links TRBV10-1 with TRBJ1-5; D gene ambiguous. Trimming removed 6 bases at V and 2 bases at J, with 5 bases between. Germline CDR1 is WNHNN and CDR2 is SYGVQD (reference sequence). This CDR3 comprises 12 residues. Here the CDR3 DNA reads TGCGCCAGCAGACAAGGCAATCAGCCCCAGCATTTT. Translated, it gives CASRQGNQPQHF.

The chain joins TRBV12-3 or TRBV12-4 to TRBJ2-5; 9 nucleotides line up with TRBD1. The CDR3 loop spans 12 amino acids. After removal of 5 bases from V and 7 bases from J, the junction contained 2 bases not matched to a gene. The CDR3 DNA follows: TGTGCCAGCAGTCTGGGACAGGGGACCCAGTACTTC. It encodes CASSLGQGTQYF.

This sequence joins TRBV7-8 and TRBJ1-1; D is possibly TRBD1 (5 bases). Germline loops: CDR1 SGHVS, CDR2 FQNEAQ. Trimming removed 5 bases from V and 3 bases from J, with 16 bases in between. This CDR3 is built from 15 residues. CDR3 DNA: TGTGCCAGCAGCCCGCGGCGGGGGGGGGACACTGAAGCTTTCTTT. It translates to CASSPRRGGDTEAFF.

The V and J genes are TRBV15 and TRBJ2-2; D might be TRBD2 (7 bases). The germline V and J ends were trimmed by 3 bases and 0 bases, with 11 bases remaining between them. In germline, CDR1 is LNHNV, CDR2 YYDKDF (reference sequence). The CDR3 runs 16 residues. CDR3 nucleotides: TGTGCCACCAGCAGCCGGGGGGCCCCGAACACCGGGGAGCTGTTTTTT. Its protein is CATSSRGAPNTGELFF. The full variable domain, rest sourced from reference TRBV15 and TRBJ2-2, is DAMVIQNPRYQVTQFGKPVTLSCSQTLNHNVMYWYQQKSSQAPKLLFHYYDKDFNNEADTPDNFQSRRPNTSFCFLDIRSPGLGDTAMYLCATSSRGAPNTGELFFGEGSRLTVL.

This chain uses TRBV27 with TRBJ1-5; the D gene is possibly TRBD1 (6 bases). Looked up from germline, CDR1 is MNHEY and CDR2 is SMNVEV (reference sequence). V was shortened by 0 bases and J by 7 bases, with 13 bases between the two germline ends. This CDR3 region has 15 residues. The CDR3 is CASSLSPGEDQPQHF. The CDR3 coding sequence is TGTGCCAGCAGTTTATCTCCAGGGGAGGACCAGCCCCAGCATTTT.

This chain connects TRBV20-1 to TRBJ1-1; D not resolved. The CDR3 totals 10 residues. Germline values: CDR1 DFQATT, CDR2 SNEGSKA (reference sequence). Trimming stripped 6 bases from V and 10 bases from J, with 12 bases between. The DNA for the CDR3 is TGCAGTGCAAGGACGACCGGAGCTTTCTTT. Translated, it gives CSARTTGAFF.

The V gene is TRBV6-1, the J gene TRBJ1-1; D gene unclear. The CDR3 spans 11 residues. Germline CDR1 reads MNHNS; CDR2 reads SASEGT. Trimming left V 0 bases short and J 9 bases short, with 5 bases between. The CDR3 sequence: CASSEAEKAFF. The DNA for the CDR3 is TGTGCCAGCAGTGAAGCTGAGAAAGCTTTCTTT.

V gene TRBV7-3 combines with J gene TRBJ2-3; no definite D call. This CDR3 is built from 13 residues. The germline V and J ends were trimmed by 4 bases and 4 bases, with 9 bases remaining between them. Germline V gene sequence: CDR1 SGHTA, CDR2 FQGTGA. In DNA form, the CDR3 reads TGTGCCAGCAGCTCCTCGGGCTCAGATACGCAGTATTTT. Its translation is CASSSSGSDTQYF.

V usage is TRBV5-4 and J usage is TRBJ2-6; D remains ambiguous. This CDR3 has 15 amino acids. Trimming pared 0 bases from V and 4 bases from J, leaving 8 bases between. Germline V gene sequence: CDR1 SGHNT, CDR2 YYREEE (reference sequence). The CDR3 protein is CASSLVVSGANVLTF. CDR3 nucleotide sequence: TGTGCCAGCAGCTTGGTTGTTTCAGGGGCCAACGTCCTGACTTTC.